This TCR beta chain originates from a study of long-term antiretroviral therapy in people with HIV. Study-level findings and limits: CDR3 length ranges were narrower in HIV repertoires than in controls. The study collected blood between about 2003 and 2018, possibly under older ART regimens.

Runs used v3.0 of the immunoSEQ assay and were done at survey level. Sequencing was performed with immunoSEQ multiplex PCR; in TCRdb, only in-frame clones are kept and a portion is missing. The table includes 24,000 or so clones, 86% detected once. Germline CDR1 and CDR2: SGHRS and YFSETQ. With 7 bases removed from V and 5 bases from J, the gap between germline ends came to 9 bases. The CDR3 has 11 amino acids. With regard to this clone: Its cognate antigen is unknown.

Each HIV participant was treated in the United States. Here the sequenced sample was unsorted PBMCs, taken 1.9 years after starting antiretroviral therapy. The chain links TRBV5-1 to TRBJ1-1, with D unresolved. The sequence was obtained from a woman in her 30s with HIV. DNA for the CDR3: TGCGCCAGCCGGAGGGAGACTGAAGCTTTCTTT. Its translation is CASRRETEAFF.